These 17 T cell receptor beta chains were sequenced from one sample in a study of naive and memory T cell subsets (TCRdb year 2017). Overall results and qualifications from the work: A few larger clonotypes were found in naive repertoires, especially CD8, and these larger clonotypes were possibly memory cells re-expressing CD45RA.

For these TCRs, the target antigens are not known. Receptors were amplified or captured by UMI-ligation and nested PCR. Sequencing took place on an Illumina MiSeq. The beta constant-region primer was an equimolar mix of two oligonucleotides covering both TRBC1 and TRBC2. The ligated cDNA went through four rounds of PCR with nested alpha and beta constant-region primers together with the SP2 primer. The raw public data were reprocessed by TCRdb itself: fastp quality trimming at Q25, MiXCR clonotype calling, in-frame beta chains only. Each entry merges the rows of one CDR3 protein and shows their most common DNA and genes. Across this sample there are roughly 140,000 distinct CDR3 sequences, with approximately 20% seen only once. The ten largest clones add up to approximately 0.63% of the sample. Sequencing used naive CD8+ T cells from blood. The sample's cell subset or site, from its label and the paper: naive T cells, CD45RA high CD27+. Source of these receptors: a human donor in good health.

The sample holds a few counts of this clonotype. This chain links TRBV27 with TRBJ2-2; D not certain. V gave up 5 bases and J gave up 10 bases, with 14 bases separating them. Germline V gene sequence: CDR1 MNHEY, CDR2 SMNVEV (reference sequence). The CDR3 has 13 residues. The CDR3 DNA reads TGTGCCAGCAGTCCAAACGTATTTGTGGAGCTGTTTTTT. Its translation: CASSPNVFVELFF.

The chain uses TRBV12-3 or TRBV12-4 and TRBJ1-1; 7 bases line up with TRBD1. The length of the CDR3 is 15 residues. The V and J ends lost 5 bases and 1 base, in that order; junction bases with no gene match: 7. The CDR3 DNA follows: TGTGCCAGCAGTCGACAGGGTAACCCGAACACTGAAGCTTTCTTT. Protein sequence: CASSRQGNPNTEAFF.

This clonotype has only a few counts. The rearrangement joins TRBV15 to TRBJ1-3; no clear D gene. The ends were cut back, 2 bases at V and 2 bases at J, with 16 bases in the middle. The germline gives CDR1 LNHNV, CDR2 YYDKDF (reference sequence). The CDR3 consists of 17 residues. The DNA for the CDR3 is TGTGCCACCAGCAGAATCCTGGGCAGCCATCCTGGAAACACCATATATTTT. Its translation: CATSRILGSHPGNTIYF.

The chain is built from TRBV2 and TRBJ1-6, with unresolved D. V was cut by 7 bases and J by 6 bases, with 16 bases left in between. The CDR3 runs to 15 residues. Germline CDR1 and CDR2: SNHLY and FYNNEI. The CDR3 reads CASTQDTPFNSPLHF. The CDR3 DNA reads as TGTGCCAGCACCCAAGACACTCCCTTTAATTCACCCCTCCACTTT.

The V gene is TRBV7-9, the J gene TRBJ2-1; a weak D match, TRBD2 (5 bases). Deletions cut 5 bases from V and 3 bases from J, with 17 bases between. CDR3 size: 16 residues. CDR1 SEHNR and CDR2 FQNEAQ come from the germline V gene (reference sequence). This CDR3 reads CASSPTRGLSYNEQFF. In DNA form, the CDR3 reads TGTGCCAGCAGCCCGACACGAGGGTTAAGCTACAATGAGCAGTTCTTC.

This clonotype has more than one count but fewer than ten. The J gene is TRBJ2-1, the V gene TRBV7-9; D is unresolved. V was trimmed by 3 bases and J by 4 bases, leaving 10 bases between them. Germline lookup yields CDR1 SEHNR and CDR2 FQNEAQ (reference sequence). The CDR3 runs to 14 residues. CDR3 sequence (DNA): TGTGCCAGCAGCTTGTCCCGGTTGTACAATGAGCAGTTCTTC. It encodes CASSLSRLYNEQFF.

Only a few counts were recorded for this clonotype. V usage is TRBV7-9 and J usage is TRBJ2-3; the match to TRBD1 covers 7 bases. There are 15 residues in the CDR3. Losses at the gene ends were 5 bases for V and 2 bases for J; bases not matched to a gene: 7. CDR1 SEHNR and CDR2 FQNEAQ come from the germline V gene (reference sequence). As DNA, the CDR3 is TGTGCCAGCAGCCCACGGACAGGATTCACAGATACGCAGTATTTT. Amino acid sequence: CASSPRTGFTDTQYF.

In this sample, this clonotype turned up once. The chain employs TRBV7-9 and TRBJ2-7, with D unresolved. CDR3 length: 14 residues. In germline, CDR1 is SEHNR, CDR2 FQNEAQ (reference sequence). V was pared by 5 bases and J by 4 bases, with 15 bases between. CDR3 nucleotides: TGTGCCAGCAGCCGTGGGAACTCAGGATACGAGCAGTACTTC. Translated, it gives CASSRGNSGYEQYF.

The chain has TRBV25-1 and TRBJ2-5, with 8 bases matching TRBD1. This CDR3 spans 14 amino acids. Germline assignment: CDR1 MGHDK and CDR2 SYGVNS. The V segment lost 3 bases and the J segment 5 bases; nucleotides outside the gene matches: 5. The CDR3 DNA sequence: TGTGCCAGCAGTGATCGGACAGGGTGGGAGACCCAGTACTTC. Translating gives CASSDRTGWETQYF.

This clonotype turned up a few times. The chain has TRBV12-3 or TRBV12-4 and TRBJ1-2; 10 nucleotides match TRBD1. The CDR3 is made up of 13 amino acids. The V gene end was trimmed by 5 bases and the J gene end by 12 bases; junction bases not matched to a gene: 9. CDR3: CASSGDGTGDNTF. The DNA for the CDR3 is TGTGCCAGCAGTGGAGACGGGACAGGGGATAACACCTTC.

In this sample, this clonotype turned up a few times. The V call is TRBV6-2 or TRBV6-3, the J call TRBJ1-5; a possible D gene is TRBD1 (6 bases). Per germline, CDR1 MNHEY and CDR2 SVGEGT. Trimming took 5 bases from V and 3 from J, leaving 14 bases between them. This CDR3 is built from 15 residues. The CDR3 DNA reads as TGTGCCAGCAGTCACGCAGGGACAATCAATCAGCCCCAGCATTTT. Translation: CASSHAGTINQPQHF.

The rearrangement joins TRBV27 to TRBJ2-7; 7 positions agree with TRBD2. V was pared by 4 bases and J by 1 base, with 7 bases of the junction left unmatched. CDR1 is MNHEY, CDR2 SMNVEV, per germline (reference sequence). This CDR3 comprises 15 residues. CDR3 region: CASSYEAGASYEQYF. The CDR3 region has the DNA TGTGCCAGCAGTTACGAGGCGGGAGCTTCCTACGAGCAGTACTTC.

The chain's CDR3 is CASSYDQQGMGEQYF. The DNA for the CDR3 is TGTGCCAGCAGTTACGACCAACAGGGGATGGGCGAGCAGTACTTC. This chain connects TRBV6-5 to TRBJ2-7, with 7 bases that match TRBD1. Germline lookup yields CDR1 MNHEY and CDR2 SVGAGI. The ends lost 2 bases at V and 6 bases at J; junction bases unmatched: 10. This CDR3 region has 15 residues.

This clonotype came up a few times. This chain uses TRBV5-4 with TRBJ2-7, with 8 bases identical to TRBD2. There are 14 residues in the CDR3. Germline CDR1 SGHNT, CDR2 YYREEE (reference sequence). Trimming at V came to 4 bases and at J to 1 base, leaving 4 bases not matched to a gene. CDR3 protein: CASSPGLVSYEQYF. DNA of the CDR3: TGTGCCAGCAGCCCGGGACTAGTTTCCTACGAGCAGTACTTC.

The chain has TRBV27 and TRBJ2-2; TRBD2 might be the D (6 bases). In germline, CDR1 is MNHEY, CDR2 SMNVEV (reference sequence). The germline V and J ends were trimmed by 0 bases and 7 bases, with 12 bases remaining between them. The CDR3 spans 15 residues. CDR3 region: CASSLSPGAIGELFF. For the CDR3, the DNA is TGTGCCAGCAGTTTATCTCCGGGAGCTATCGGGGAGCTGTTTTTT.

This clonotype has at least ten counts. V usage is TRBV13 and J usage is TRBJ1-3; the D is unclear. This CDR3 contains 14 residues. V lost 2 bases and J 0 bases, leaving 5 bases between the germline ends. Looked up from germline, CDR1 is PRHDT and CDR2 is FYEKMQ (reference sequence). CDR3 nucleotide sequence: TGTGCCAGCAGCTTATGGGGCTCTGGAAACACCATATATTTT. Protein: CASSLWGSGNTIYF.

The chain is built from TRBV7-6 and TRBJ2-5; tentatively, D is TRBD2 (5 bases). Trimming left V 1 base short and J 5 bases short, with 11 bases between. This CDR3 has 14 residues. The germline CDR1 and CDR2 sequences are SGHVS and FNYEAQ. The CDR3: CASSLEARVETQYF. DNA of the CDR3: TGTGCCAGCAGCTTAGAGGCGAGGGTGGAGACCCAGTACTTC.